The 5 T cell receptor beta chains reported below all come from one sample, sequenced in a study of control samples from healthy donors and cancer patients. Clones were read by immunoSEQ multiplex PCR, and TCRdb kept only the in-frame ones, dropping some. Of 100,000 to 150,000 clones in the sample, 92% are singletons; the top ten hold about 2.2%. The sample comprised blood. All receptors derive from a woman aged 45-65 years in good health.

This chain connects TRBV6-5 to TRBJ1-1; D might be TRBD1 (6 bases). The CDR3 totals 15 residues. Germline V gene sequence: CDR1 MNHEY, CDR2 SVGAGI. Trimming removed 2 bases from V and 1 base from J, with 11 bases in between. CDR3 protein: CASSYEGGRNTEAFF. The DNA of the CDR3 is TGTGCCAGCAGTTACGAGGGGGGACGGAACACTGAAGCTTTCTTT.

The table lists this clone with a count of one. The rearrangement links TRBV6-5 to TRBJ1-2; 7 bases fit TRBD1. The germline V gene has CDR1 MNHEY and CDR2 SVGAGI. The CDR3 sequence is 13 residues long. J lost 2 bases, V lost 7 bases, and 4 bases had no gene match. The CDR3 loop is CASIGQANYGYTF. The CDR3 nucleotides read TGTGCCAGCATAGGACAGGCAAACTATGGCTACACCTTC.

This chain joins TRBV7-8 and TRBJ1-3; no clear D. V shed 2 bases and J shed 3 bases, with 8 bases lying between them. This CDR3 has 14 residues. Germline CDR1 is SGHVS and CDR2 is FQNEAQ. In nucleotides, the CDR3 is TGTGCCAGCAGCTTACTGGACGGTGGAAACACCATATATTTT. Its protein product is CASSLLDGGNTIYF.

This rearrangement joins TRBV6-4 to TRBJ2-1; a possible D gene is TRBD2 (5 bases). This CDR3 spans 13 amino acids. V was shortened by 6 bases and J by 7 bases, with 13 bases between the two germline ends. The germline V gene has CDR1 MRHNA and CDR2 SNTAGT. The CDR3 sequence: CASSREGANEQFF. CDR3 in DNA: TGTGCCAGCAGCCGGGAAGGCGCGAATGAGCAGTTCTTC.

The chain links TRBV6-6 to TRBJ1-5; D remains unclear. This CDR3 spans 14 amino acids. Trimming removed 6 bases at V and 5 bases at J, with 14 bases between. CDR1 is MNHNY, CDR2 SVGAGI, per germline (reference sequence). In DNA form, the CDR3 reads TGTGCCAGCAGATACAAAGGTCTATATCAGCCCCAGCATTTT. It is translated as CASRYKGLYQPQHF.